The sequence of this T cell receptor (beta chain) was determined in a study of T cells in women clearing cervical HPV infection. Study information: Controls were women whose single incident HPV16 infection cleared within 12 months without precancer or cancer. Controls gave blood once infection was undetectable; cases at lesion identification. Findings and caveats of the study: CIN3+ cases had significantly higher TCR repertoire richness than controls, but evenness did not differ. Cases carried less TRBV6-7 than controls: around 0.11% versus 0.15%.

Concerning this clone: Antigen unknown. The CDR3 end lies 3 residues beyond the end of the read and is filled in from the germline J gene.

V was shortened by 7 bases and J by 3 bases, with 15 bases between the two germline ends. This CDR3 has 15 residues. Germline V gene sequence: CDR1 MNHEY, CDR2 SVGEGT. Data came from immunoSEQ multiplex PCR; TCRdb stores just in-frame clones and leaves some out. This sample's table has about 34,000 clones. The rearrangement joins TRBV6-2 or TRBV6-3 to TRBJ2-2, with a tentative D call TRBD1 (5 bases). This receptor was obtained from a woman aged 18-70 years with a cervical HPV16 infection that either progressed to CIN3+ or cleared (not recorded which). The specimen sequenced was blood buffy coat. The sequenced part of the CDR3 DNA is TGTGCCAGCATGGACATCCCCACCTACACCGGGGAG. As protein: CASMDIPTYTGE. The complete CDR3 reads CASMDIPTYTGELFF.